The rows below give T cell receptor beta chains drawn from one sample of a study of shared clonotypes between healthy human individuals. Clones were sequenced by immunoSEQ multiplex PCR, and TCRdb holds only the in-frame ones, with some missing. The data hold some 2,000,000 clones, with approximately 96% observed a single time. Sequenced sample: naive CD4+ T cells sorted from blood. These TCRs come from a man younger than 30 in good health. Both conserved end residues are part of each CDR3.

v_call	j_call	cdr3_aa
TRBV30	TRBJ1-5	CAWSQQSNQPQHF
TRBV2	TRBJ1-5	CASRTPGDRGLQHF
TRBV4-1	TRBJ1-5	CASSHSDSNNQPQHF
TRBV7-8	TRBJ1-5	CASSLVRNQPQHF
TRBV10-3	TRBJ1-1	CAIKVTENTEAFF
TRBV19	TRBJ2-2	CASRLAGNTGELFF
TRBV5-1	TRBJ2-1	CASSSGTTYNEQFF
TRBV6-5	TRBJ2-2	CASSSGTGNTGELFF
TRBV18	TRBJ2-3	CASYPDRRTDTQYF
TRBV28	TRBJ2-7	CASNQGGVSYEQYF
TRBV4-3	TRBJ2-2	CASSHYGTANTGELFF
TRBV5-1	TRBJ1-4	CASSPRDGLGATNEKLFF
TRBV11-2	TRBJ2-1	CASSLRTGWTEWSYNEQFF
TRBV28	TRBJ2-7	CASRGQGTGEQYF
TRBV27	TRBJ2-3	CASSSADLITDTQYF
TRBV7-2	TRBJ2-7	CASSLGVGVSSYEQYF
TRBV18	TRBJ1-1	CASSPPNTEAFF
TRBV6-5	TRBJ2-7	CASSSRRGMRYEQYF
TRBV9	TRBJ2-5	CASSVGLAGAETQYF
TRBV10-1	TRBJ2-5	CASSSSGGQWETQYF
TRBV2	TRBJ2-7	CASRTPGSYEQYF
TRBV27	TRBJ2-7	CASSRPGGLSHEQYF
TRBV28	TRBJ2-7	CASSLLTGTSGRTEQYF
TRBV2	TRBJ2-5	CASRTTSGAPETQYF
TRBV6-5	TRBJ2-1	CASSYSQAPYNEQFF
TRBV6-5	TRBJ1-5	CASSPRGTANQPQHF
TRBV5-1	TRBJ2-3	CASSPGSVGAAADTQYF
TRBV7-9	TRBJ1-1	CASTPRDSEAFF
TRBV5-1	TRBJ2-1	CASSRRPGTGVGELNEQFF
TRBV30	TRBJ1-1	CAWSVLGGGTEAFF
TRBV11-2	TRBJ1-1	CASSLGKGTEAFF
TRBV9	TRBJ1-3	CASSVTGGTGSGNTIYF